One and the same sample provided the 21 T cell receptor beta chains below, sequenced in a study of blood T cell repertoires in COVID-19. Using immunoSEQ multiplex PCR, the repertoire was profiled, and TCRdb retains in-frame clones only, with some absent. The repertoire has about 260,000 clones, around 87% of them found once; the top ten carry 2% to 3%. Sequencing was performed on peripheral blood. These receptors were obtained from a woman in her 50s with acute or convalescent COVID-19.

The V and J genes are TRBV18 and TRBJ2-1; 13 bases line up with TRBD2. The germline gives CDR1 KGHSH, CDR2 LQKENI. Germline trimming cut 4 bases from V and 6 bases from J; bases unmatched to any gene: 3. The length of the CDR3 is 15 residues. In DNA form, the CDR3 reads TGTGCCAGCTCACACGGACTAGCGGGAGCCAATGAGCAGTTCTTC. This translates into CASSHGLAGANEQFF.

J is TRBJ2-7 and V is TRBV5-1; D is unclear. V was trimmed by 1 base and J by 7 bases, leaving 15 bases between them. The CDR3 is 14 residues long. CDR1 is SGHRS and CDR2 is YFSETQ in the germline V gene. CDR3 amino acids: CASSLSQALREQYF. The CDR3 coding sequence is TGCGCCAGCAGCTTGAGTCAAGCTCTAAGAGAGCAGTACTTC.

In its sample, this clone was seen a few times. This rearrangement joins TRBV6-4 to TRBJ2-2; 7 positions agree with TRBD1. Germline trimming cut 3 bases from V and 0 bases from J; bases unmatched to any gene: 7. Germline values: CDR1 MRHNA, CDR2 SNTAGT. The CDR3 runs to 17 residues. The CDR3 DNA sequence: TGTGCCAGCAGTGAAGGGGGCGGCACTGCGAACACCGGGGAGCTGTTTTTT. Translating it yields CASSEGGGTANTGELFF.

This chain links TRBV18 with TRBJ1-6; unclear D gene. V lost 3 bases and J 8 bases, leaving 11 bases between the germline ends. Germline V CDR1 and CDR2: KGHSH, LQKENI. The length of the CDR3 is 14 residues. The CDR3 reads CASSPRQPDSPLHF. The CDR3, as DNA: TGTGCCAGCTCACCGCGGCAGCCTGATTCACCCCTCCACTTT. Full variable domain (outside the CDR3, taken from reference TRBV18 and TRBJ1-6): NAGVMQNPRHLVRRRGQEARLRCSPMKGHSHVYWYRQLPEEGLKFMVYLQKENIIDESGMPKERFSAEFPKEGPSILRIQQVVRGDSAAYFCASSPRQPDSPLHFGNGTRLTVT.

The chain joins TRBV7-2 to TRBJ1-2, with TRBD1 matching over 7 bases. Germline CDR1 reads SGHTA; CDR2 reads FQGNSA. Losses at the gene ends were 5 bases for V and 2 bases for J; bases not matched to a gene: 8. The CDR3 has 15 residues. The CDR3 protein is CASSPPGGANYGYTF. CDR3 nucleotide sequence: TGTGCCAGCAGCCCCCCAGGGGGAGCGAACTATGGCTACACCTTC.

The rearrangement links TRBV9 to TRBJ1-2; 10 nucleotides line up with TRBD1. There are 16 residues in the CDR3. The ends lost 0 bases at V and 7 bases at J; junction bases unmatched: 9. Germline lookup yields CDR1 SGDLS and CDR2 YYNGEE. The CDR3 coding sequence is TGTGCCAGCAGCGTAGAGGGCAGAGGACAGGGGGGTGGCTACACCTTC. The encoded protein is CASSVEGRGQGGGYTF.

The CDR3 sequence: CASSLDVSRLSGEAFF. In nucleotides, the CDR3 is TGTGCCAGCAGCTTAGACGTGTCGCGGCTGAGCGGTGAGGCTTTCTTT. This rearrangement joins TRBV7-2 to TRBJ1-1; D uncertain. The CDR3 spans 16 residues. Trimming took off 1 base at V and 11 bases at J, with 23 bases between the two ends. Per germline, CDR1 SGHTA and CDR2 FQGNSA.

This clone was recorded once. V is TRBV5-6 and J is TRBJ2-7; 7 positions match TRBD2. CDR1 and CDR2 (germline): SGHDT, YYEEEE. Losses at the gene ends were 3 bases for V and 2 bases for J; bases not matched to a gene: 8. This CDR3 region has 15 residues. The CDR3 reads CASSSRLAPTYEQYF. The CDR3 DNA sequence: TGTGCCAGCAGCTCACGACTAGCACCAACCTACGAGCAGTACTTC.

The chain couples TRBV3-1 (or the pseudogene TRBV3-2) to TRBJ2-1; a weak D match, TRBD2 (6 bases). This CDR3 is built from 15 residues. Germline values: CDR1 LGHDT, CDR2 YNNKEL (reference sequence). Trimming stripped 4 bases from V and 9 bases from J, with 19 bases between. The CDR3 region has the DNA TGTGCCAGCAGCCGTAGGGGACTGGGCCTTCCTGAGCAGTTCTTC. This encodes CASSRRGLGLPEQFF.

The chain has TRBV28 and TRBJ2-7, with D possibly matching TRBD2 (6 bases). Trimming left V 8 bases short and J 4 bases short, with 12 bases between. The CDR3 has 12 amino acids. Per the germline V gene, CDR1 is MDHEN and CDR2 is SYDVKM. For the CDR3, the DNA is TGTGCCAGCTTAGGTGGGGGGTACGAGCAGTACTTC. As protein: CASLGGGYEQYF.

V usage is TRBV5-1 and J usage is TRBJ2-7, with 9 positions matching TRBD1. V dropped 2 bases and J dropped 1; count of bases not matched to a gene: 4. CDR3 size: 15 residues. CDR1 is SGHRS, CDR2 YFSETQ, per germline. In DNA form, the CDR3 reads TGCGCCAGCAGCTTCCGGGACAGGGTGTCCTACGAGCAGTACTTC. Its protein is CASSFRDRVSYEQYF.

The chain couples TRBV7-9 to TRBJ2-6; unclear D gene. CDR1 and CDR2 from the germline V gene are SEHNR and FQNEAQ (reference sequence). The CDR3 spans 16 residues. V lost 8 bases and J 0 bases, leaving 14 bases between the germline ends. The CDR3 region is CASPHTGSSGANVLTF. The DNA of the CDR3 is TGTGCCAGCCCTCACACGGGTAGCTCTGGGGCCAACGTCCTGACTTTC.

CDR3 bases: TGTGCCAGTAGTCGGGACAGGGGGACGATGAACACTGAAGCTTTCTTT. It codes for CASSRDRGTMNTEAFF. This chain uses TRBV19 with TRBJ1-1; 11 nucleotides align to TRBD1. With 5 bases clipped from V and 0 bases from J, the junction kept 5 bases outside the gene matches. Germline V gene data show CDR1 as LNHDA and CDR2 as SQIVND (reference sequence). The CDR3 totals 16 residues.

The CDR3 nucleotides are TGTGCCAGTAGTGGGGAGACTGGAAACACCATATATTTT. Residues: CASSGETGNTIYF. The chain couples TRBV19 to TRBJ1-3; D remains ambiguous. Deletions cut 5 bases from V and 2 bases from J, with 7 bases between. CDR1 is LNHDA, CDR2 SQIVND, per germline (reference sequence). The CDR3 consists of 13 residues.

This clone has only one observation. The rearrangement uses TRBV19 and TRBJ2-1, with 10 nucleotides matching TRBD2. Germline V gene sequence: CDR1 LNHDA, CDR2 SQIVND (reference sequence). This CDR3 is 15 amino acids long. The J segment lost 3 bases and the V segment lost 7 bases, leaving 6 bases of the junction unmatched. The CDR3 bases are TGTGCCAGTACCGCGACTAGCGGGTTCTACAATGAGCAGTTCTTC. Translating gives CASTATSGFYNEQFF.

CDR3 region: CATSRDVFSGNTIYF. The CDR3 coding sequence is TGTGCCACCAGCAGAGACGTCTTCTCTGGAAACACCATATATTTT. This chain connects TRBV15 to TRBJ1-3; D not resolved. CDR1 is LNHNV, CDR2 YYDKDF, per germline (reference sequence). There are 15 residues in the CDR3. Trimming removed 0 bases from V and 0 bases from J, with 6 bases in between.

The CDR3 region is CASSRVNYGYTF. The CDR3 bases are TGTGCCAGCAGCAGGGTTAACTATGGCTACACCTTC. The chain couples TRBV28 to TRBJ1-2, with D possibly matching TRBD1 (5 bases). The V gene lost 6 bases and the J gene lost 1 base, with 6 bases spanning the gap. CDR3 length equals 12 residues. Germline-derived CDR1 and CDR2 are MDHEN and SYDVKM.

The V and J genes are TRBV2 and TRBJ2-1, with TRBD1 as a possible D gene (6 bases). The ends were cut back, 10 bases at V and 8 bases at J, with 24 bases in the middle. The CDR3 extends over 15 amino acids. In germline, CDR1 is SNHLY, CDR2 FYNNEI. The CDR3 reads CATFLPGTPPYEQFF. The CDR3 DNA reads TGTGCCACCTTTTTACCCGGGACACCGCCCTATGAGCAGTTCTTC.

This clone was found once. The V gene is TRBV28, the J gene TRBJ1-2; D possibly corresponds to TRBD1 (5 bases). Between the trimmed V and J ends, which lost 6 bases and 6 bases, there was a span of 20 bases. Germline assignment: CDR1 MDHEN and CDR2 SYDVKM. The CDR3 is made up of 15 amino acids. CDR3 nucleotides: TGTGCCAGCAGAGACCCAGGGTCTGGTGTTAATGGCTACACCTTC. Translation gives CASRDPGSGVNGYTF.

The chain links TRBV6-5 to TRBJ2-1; D is possibly TRBD1 (6 bases). V lost 8 bases to trimming and J lost 0 bases, with 11 bases between them. The CDR3 extends over 14 amino acids. The germline CDR1 and CDR2 sequences are MNHEY and SVGAGI. CDR3 bases: TGTGCCAGCGCCACAGGGAGCTCCTACAATGAGCAGTTCTTC. Amino acid sequence: CASATGSSYNEQFF.

This chain joins TRBV9 and TRBJ2-2; possibly TRBD1 for D (6 bases). Germline V gene lookup returns CDR1 SGDLS and CDR2 YYNGEE. The V gene lost 5 bases and the J gene lost 1 base, with 9 bases spanning the gap. CDR3 length: 14 amino acids. The CDR3 region is CASRRQENTGELFF. DNA of the CDR3: TGTGCCAGCAGACGACAGGAGAACACCGGGGAGCTGTTTTTT.